The T cell receptor beta chain under discussion was sequenced for a study of Ad26.COV2.S vaccination and SARS-CoV-2 variants. Sequenced by immunoSEQ multiplex PCR; TCRdb stores in-frame clones only, minus some. The table includes about 680,000 clones, around 92% detected once. CDR1 KGHSH and CDR2 LQKENI come from the germline V gene. This CDR3 has 15 amino acids. Trimming left V 0 bases short and J 3 bases short, with 8 bases between. The treatment was: roughly 20 received Ad26.COV2.S at low or high dose, single or two shots; several received placebo; per-sample allocation not given. Material that was analyzed had been drawn on day 63 after the first vaccine or placebo injection.

The sequenced sample was peripheral blood, obtained in a trial of Ad26.COV2.S vaccine versus placebo. This chain links TRBV18 with TRBJ2-2; D remains ambiguous. This clonotype originated in a person between 18 and 65 years old who received the Ad26.COV2.S COVID-19 vaccine or a placebo. The DNA for the CDR3 is TGTGCCAGCTCACCACCCAACGGTTACACCGGGGAGCTGTTTTTT. Translation: CASSPPNGYTGELFF.